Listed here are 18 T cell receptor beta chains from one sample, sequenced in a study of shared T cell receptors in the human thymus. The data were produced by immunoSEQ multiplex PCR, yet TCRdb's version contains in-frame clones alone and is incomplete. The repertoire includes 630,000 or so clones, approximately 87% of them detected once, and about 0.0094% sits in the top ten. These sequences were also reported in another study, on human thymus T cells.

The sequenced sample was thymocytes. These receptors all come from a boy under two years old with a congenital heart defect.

The chain's CDR3 is CASSLEFGTGKTFF. CDR3 nucleotide sequence: TGTGCCAGCAGCTTAGAGTTTGGCACCGGGAAAACTTTCTTT. This chain connects TRBV7-9 to TRBJ1-1; no clear D gene. The CDR3 has 14 amino acids. Looked up from germline, CDR1 is SEHNR and CDR2 is FQNEAQ (reference sequence). V lost 1 base, J lost 12 bases, and 18 bases lay in between. Full variable domain (remainder filled in from reference TRBV7-9 and TRBJ1-1): DTGVSQNPRHKITKRGQNVTFRCDPISEHNRLYWYRQTLGQGPEFLTYFQNEAQLEKSRLLSDRFSAERPKGSFSTLEIQRTEQGDSAMYLCASSLEFGTGKTFFGQGTRLTVV.

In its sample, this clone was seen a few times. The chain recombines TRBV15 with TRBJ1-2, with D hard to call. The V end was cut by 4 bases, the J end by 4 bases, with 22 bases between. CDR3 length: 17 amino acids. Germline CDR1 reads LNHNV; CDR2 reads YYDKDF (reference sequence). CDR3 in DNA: TGTGCCACCAGCACACCCCAAGGAACAGATAATCTCTATGGCTACACCTTC. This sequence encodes CATSTPQGTDNLYGYTF.

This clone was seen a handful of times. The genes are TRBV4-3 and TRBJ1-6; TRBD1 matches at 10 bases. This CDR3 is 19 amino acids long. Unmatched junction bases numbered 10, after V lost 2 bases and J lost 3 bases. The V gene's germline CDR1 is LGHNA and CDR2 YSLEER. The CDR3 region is CASSQTLRDRGLYNSPLHF. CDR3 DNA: TGCGCCAGCAGCCAAACCCTCCGGGACAGGGGACTCTATAATTCACCCCTCCACTTT.

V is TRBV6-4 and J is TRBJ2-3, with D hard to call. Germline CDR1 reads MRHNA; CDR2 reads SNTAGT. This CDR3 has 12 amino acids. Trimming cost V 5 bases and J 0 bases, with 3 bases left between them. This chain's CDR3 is CASSPSTDTQYF. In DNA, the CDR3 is TGTGCCAGCAGTCCGAGCACAGATACGCAGTATTTT.

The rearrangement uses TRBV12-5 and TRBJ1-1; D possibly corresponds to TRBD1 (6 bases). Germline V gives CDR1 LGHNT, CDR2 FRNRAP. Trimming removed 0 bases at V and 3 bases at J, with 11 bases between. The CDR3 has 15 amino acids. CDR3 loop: CASGLVLGHDTEAFF. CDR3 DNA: TGTGCTAGTGGTTTGGTTCTGGGACACGACACTGAAGCTTTCTTT.

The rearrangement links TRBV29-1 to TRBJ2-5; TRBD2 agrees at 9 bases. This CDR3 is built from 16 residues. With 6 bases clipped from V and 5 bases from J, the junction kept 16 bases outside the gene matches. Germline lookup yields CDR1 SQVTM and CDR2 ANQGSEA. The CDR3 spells CSVPPRVAGVGETQYF. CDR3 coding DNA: TGCAGCGTCCCCCCCCGTGTAGCGGGAGTCGGGGAGACCCAGTACTTC.

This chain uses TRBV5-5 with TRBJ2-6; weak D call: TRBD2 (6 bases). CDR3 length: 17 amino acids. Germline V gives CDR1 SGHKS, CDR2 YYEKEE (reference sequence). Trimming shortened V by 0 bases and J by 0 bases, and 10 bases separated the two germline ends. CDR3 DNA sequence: TGTGCCAGCAGCTTGGGCGGGGTTTCCTCTGGGGCCAACGTCCTGACTTTC. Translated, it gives CASSLGGVSSGANVLTF.

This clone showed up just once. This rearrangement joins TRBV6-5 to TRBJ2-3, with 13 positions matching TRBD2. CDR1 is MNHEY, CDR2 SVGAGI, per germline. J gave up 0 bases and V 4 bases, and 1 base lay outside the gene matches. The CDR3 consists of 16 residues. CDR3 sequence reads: CASSSGLAGSTDTQYF. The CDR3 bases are TGTGCCAGCAGTTCGGGACTAGCGGGGAGCACAGATACGCAGTATTTT.

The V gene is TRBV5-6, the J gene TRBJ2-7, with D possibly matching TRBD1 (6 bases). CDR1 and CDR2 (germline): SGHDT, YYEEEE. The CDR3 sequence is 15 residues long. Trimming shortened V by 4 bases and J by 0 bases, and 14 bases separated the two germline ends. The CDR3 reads CASSVRDKSSYEQYF. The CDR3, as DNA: TGTGCCAGCAGCGTCCGGGACAAAAGCTCCTACGAGCAGTACTTC. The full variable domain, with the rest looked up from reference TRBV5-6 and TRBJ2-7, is DAGVTQSPTHLIKTRGQQVTLRCSPKSGHDTVSWYQQALGQGPQFIFQYYEEEERQRGNFPDRFSGHQFPNYSSELNVNALLLGDSALYLCASSVRDKSSYEQYFGPGTRLTVT.

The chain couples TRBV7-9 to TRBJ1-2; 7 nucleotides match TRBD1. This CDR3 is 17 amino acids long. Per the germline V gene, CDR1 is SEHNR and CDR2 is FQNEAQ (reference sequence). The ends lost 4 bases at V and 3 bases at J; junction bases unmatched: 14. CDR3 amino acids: CASSSDGLKGGYYGYTF. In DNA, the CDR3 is TGTGCCAGCAGCTCTGACGGGTTGAAAGGGGGCTACTATGGCTACACCTTC.

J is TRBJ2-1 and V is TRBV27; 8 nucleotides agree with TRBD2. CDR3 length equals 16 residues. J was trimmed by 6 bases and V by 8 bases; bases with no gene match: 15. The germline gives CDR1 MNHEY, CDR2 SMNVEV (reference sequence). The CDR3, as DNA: TGTGCCAGCTCGTCTCGGGCCGGGACTAGAGGCAATGAGCAGTTCTTC. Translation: CASSSRAGTRGNEQFF.

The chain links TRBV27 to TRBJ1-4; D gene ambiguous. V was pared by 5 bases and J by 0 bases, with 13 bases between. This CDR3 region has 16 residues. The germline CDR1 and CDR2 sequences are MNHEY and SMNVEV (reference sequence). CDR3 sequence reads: CASSPPGEATNEKLFF. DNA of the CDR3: TGTGCCAGCAGTCCCCCGGGAGAGGCAACTAATGAAAAACTGTTTTTT. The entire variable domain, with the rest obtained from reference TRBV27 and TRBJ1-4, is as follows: EAQVTQNPRYLITVTGKKLTVTCSQNMNHEYMSWYRQDPGLGLRQIYYSMNVEVTDKGDVPEGYKVSRKEKRNFPLILESPSPNQTSLYFCASSPPGEATNEKLFFGSGTQLSVL.

CDR3 in amino acids: CASSTDTEAFF. DNA of the CDR3: TGTGCCAGCAGCACGGACACTGAAGCTTTCTTT. The gene calls are TRBV5-6 and TRBJ1-1; D remains unclear. The CDR3 consists of 11 residues. Germline CDR1 is SGHDT and CDR2 is YYEEEE. Trimming took off 4 bases at V and 3 bases at J, with 4 bases between the two ends.

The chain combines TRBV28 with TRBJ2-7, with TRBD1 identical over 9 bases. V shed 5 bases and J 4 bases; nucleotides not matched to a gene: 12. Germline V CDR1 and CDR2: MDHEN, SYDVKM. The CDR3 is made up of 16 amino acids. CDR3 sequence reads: CASSTYRDREVYEQYF. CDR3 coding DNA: TGTGCCAGCAGTACCTACCGGGACAGGGAGGTGTACGAGCAGTACTTC.

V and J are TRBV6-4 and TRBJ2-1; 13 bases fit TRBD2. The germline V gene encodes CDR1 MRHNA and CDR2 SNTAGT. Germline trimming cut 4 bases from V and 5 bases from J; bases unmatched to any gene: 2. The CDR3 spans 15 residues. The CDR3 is CASSVTSGRDNEQFF. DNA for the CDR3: TGTGCCAGCAGTGTAACTAGCGGGAGGGACAATGAGCAGTTCTTC.

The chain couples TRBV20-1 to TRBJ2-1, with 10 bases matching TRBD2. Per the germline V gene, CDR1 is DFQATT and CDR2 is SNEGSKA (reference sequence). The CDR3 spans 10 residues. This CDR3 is CRLLAGEQFF. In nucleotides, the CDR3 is TGCAGGCTACTAGCGGGAGAGCAGTTCTTC.

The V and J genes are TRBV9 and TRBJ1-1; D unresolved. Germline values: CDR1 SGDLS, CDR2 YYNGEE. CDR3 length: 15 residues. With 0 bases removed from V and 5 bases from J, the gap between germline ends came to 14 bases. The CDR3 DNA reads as TGTGCCAGCAGCGTAGAGGCGGCAGCCAAAACTGAAGCTTTCTTT. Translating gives CASSVEAAAKTEAFF.

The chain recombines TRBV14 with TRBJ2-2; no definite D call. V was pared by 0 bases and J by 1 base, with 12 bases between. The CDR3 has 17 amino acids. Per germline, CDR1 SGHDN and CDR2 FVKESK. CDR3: CASSQDDLHENTGELFF. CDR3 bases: TGTGCCAGCAGCCAAGACGATTTACACGAGAACACCGGGGAGCTGTTTTTT. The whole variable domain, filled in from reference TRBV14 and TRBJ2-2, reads EAGVTQFPSHSVIEKGQTVTLRCDPISGHDNLYWYRRVMGKEIKFLLHFVKESKQDESGMPNNRFLAERTGGTYSTLKVQPAELEDSGVYFCASSQDDLHENTGELFFGEGSRLTVL.